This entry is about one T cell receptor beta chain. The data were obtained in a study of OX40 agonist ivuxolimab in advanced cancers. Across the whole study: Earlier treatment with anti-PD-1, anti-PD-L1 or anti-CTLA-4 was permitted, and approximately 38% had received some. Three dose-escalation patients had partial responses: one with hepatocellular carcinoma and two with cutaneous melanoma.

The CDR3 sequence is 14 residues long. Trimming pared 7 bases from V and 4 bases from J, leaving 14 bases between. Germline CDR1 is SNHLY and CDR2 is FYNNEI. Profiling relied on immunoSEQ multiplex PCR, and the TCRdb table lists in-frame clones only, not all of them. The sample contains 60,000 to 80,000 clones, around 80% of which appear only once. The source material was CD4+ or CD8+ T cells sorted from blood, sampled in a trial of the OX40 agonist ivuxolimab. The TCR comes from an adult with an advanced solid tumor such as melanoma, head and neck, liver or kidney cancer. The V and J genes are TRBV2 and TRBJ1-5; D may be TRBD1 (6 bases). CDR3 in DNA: TGTGCCAGCACCCGAGGGGGAGGTAATCAGCCCCAGCATTTT. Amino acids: CASTRGGGNQPQHF.